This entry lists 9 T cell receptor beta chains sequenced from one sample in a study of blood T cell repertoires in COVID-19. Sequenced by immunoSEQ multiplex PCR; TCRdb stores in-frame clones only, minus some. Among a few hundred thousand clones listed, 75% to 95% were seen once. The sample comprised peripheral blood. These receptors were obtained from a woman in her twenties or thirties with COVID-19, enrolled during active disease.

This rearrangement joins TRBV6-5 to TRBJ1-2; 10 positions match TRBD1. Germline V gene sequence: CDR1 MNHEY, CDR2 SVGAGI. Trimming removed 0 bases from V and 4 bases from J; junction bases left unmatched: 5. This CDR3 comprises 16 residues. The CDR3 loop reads CASSYSDRGDLYGYTF. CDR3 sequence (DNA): TGTGCCAGCAGTTACTCGGACAGGGGGGACCTCTATGGCTACACCTTC.

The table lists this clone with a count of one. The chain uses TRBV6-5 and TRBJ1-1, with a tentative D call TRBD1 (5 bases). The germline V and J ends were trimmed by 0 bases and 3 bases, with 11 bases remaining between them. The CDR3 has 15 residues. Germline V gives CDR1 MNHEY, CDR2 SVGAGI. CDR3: CASSYSRTGDTEAFF. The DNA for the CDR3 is TGTGCCAGCAGTTACTCGAGGACGGGGGACACTGAAGCTTTCTTT.

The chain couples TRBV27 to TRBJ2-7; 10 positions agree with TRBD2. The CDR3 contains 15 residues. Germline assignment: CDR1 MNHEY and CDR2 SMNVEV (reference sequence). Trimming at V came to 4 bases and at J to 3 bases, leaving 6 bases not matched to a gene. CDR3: CASSWGSSGGYEQYF. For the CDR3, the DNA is TGTGCCAGCAGTTGGGGGTCTAGCGGGGGCTACGAGCAGTACTTC.

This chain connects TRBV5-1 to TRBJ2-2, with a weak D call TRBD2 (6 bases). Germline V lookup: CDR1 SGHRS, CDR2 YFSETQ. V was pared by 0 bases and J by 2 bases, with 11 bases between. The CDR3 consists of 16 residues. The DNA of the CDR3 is TGCGCCAGCAGCTTGGCAGGGACTTTCAACACCGGGGAGCTGTTTTTT. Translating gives CASSLAGTFNTGELFF.

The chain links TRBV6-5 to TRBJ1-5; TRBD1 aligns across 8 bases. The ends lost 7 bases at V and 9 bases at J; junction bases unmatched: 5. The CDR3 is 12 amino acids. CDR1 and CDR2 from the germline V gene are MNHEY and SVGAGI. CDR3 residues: CASNHRGGPQHF. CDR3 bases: TGTGCCAGCAACCACAGGGGGGGGCCCCAGCATTTT.

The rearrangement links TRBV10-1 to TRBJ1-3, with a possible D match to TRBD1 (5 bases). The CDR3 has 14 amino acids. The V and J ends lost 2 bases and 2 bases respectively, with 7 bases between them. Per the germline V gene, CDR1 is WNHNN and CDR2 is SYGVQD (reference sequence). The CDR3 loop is CASSETTAGNTIYF. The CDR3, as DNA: TGCGCCAGCAGTGAGACGACAGCTGGAAACACCATATATTTT.

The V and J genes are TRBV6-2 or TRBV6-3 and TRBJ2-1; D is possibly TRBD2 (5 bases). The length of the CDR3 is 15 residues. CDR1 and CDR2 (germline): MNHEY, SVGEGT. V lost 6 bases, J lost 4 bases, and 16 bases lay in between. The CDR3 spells CASSRGLPPYNEQFF. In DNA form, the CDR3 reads TGTGCCAGCAGCCGCGGACTTCCTCCTTACAATGAGCAGTTCTTC.

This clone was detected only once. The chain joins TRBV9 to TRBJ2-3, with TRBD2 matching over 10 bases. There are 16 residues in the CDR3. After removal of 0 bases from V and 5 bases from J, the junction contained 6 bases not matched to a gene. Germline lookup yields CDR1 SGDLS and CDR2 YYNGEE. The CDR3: CASSVALASGRDTQYF. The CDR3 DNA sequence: TGTGCCAGCAGCGTAGCTTTGGCTAGCGGGAGAGATACGCAGTATTTT. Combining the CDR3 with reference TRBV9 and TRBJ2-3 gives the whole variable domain DSGVTQTPKHLITATGQRVTLRCSPRSGDLSVYWYQQSLDQGLQFLIQYYNGEERAKGNILERFSAQQFPDLHSELNLSSLELGDSALYFCASSVALASGRDTQYFGPGTRLTVL.

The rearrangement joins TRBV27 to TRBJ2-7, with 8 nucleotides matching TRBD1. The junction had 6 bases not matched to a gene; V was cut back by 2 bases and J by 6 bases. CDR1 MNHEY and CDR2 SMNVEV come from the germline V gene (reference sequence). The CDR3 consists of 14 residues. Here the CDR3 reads CASSLRQGASEQYF. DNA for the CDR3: TGTGCCAGCAGTTTACGGCAGGGGGCAAGCGAGCAGTACTTC.